This T cell receptor (beta chain) was obtained from a study of blood T cells in healthy people across ages (dated by TCRdb to about 2015). Some background on the complete study: Template switching captured roughly one uniquely barcoded TCR beta cDNA molecule per two T cells in model experiments. To track age-related changes in TCR beta repertoire diversity, the study relied on deep sequencing normalized with unique cDNA molecular identifiers. The donors were split into four age groups: young (average about 15 years), middle-aged (roughly 39), aged (over 55) and long-lived (approximately 80). The study analyzed two additional independent replicas of 1 million unique cDNA reads from the same blood draw for two donors, one aged 18 to 29 and one aged 80 or older. Summary of the overall study and its limitations: Estimates of total diversity based on one million sequenced T cells were regarded as lower bounds and as underestimates. The long-lived group showed more naive CD4+ T cells, fewer expanded clones and increased TCR diversity than the aged group, suggesting age selection. Because donor CMV infection status was unknown, age-related changes in expanded clonotypes were potentially confounded. Bulk unsorted PBMC profiling prevented conclusive comparison of naive and antigen-experienced compartments. The percentage of naive T cells measured by flow cytometry correlated strongly with observed TCR beta diversity. As age increased, observed TCR beta diversity per million T cells dropped in a roughly linear way, and a significant reduction was already evident by age 40.

CDR3 length: 15 amino acids, cysteine to phenylalanine. Only the CDR3 portion is preserved as DNA: 45 bases, with reading frame beginning at the first base. This clonotype was picked up a small number of times. Its antigen remains unidentified. Nothing much larger sits one base from this clone, and base qualities are not available. Library generation was performed with 5' RACE. For sequencing, an Illumina HiSeq 2500 was employed. A second PCR of about 6 to 12 cycles was run with a J-beta primer mix and a sample-barcoded 5' primer. Each TCR beta cDNA molecule received a unique molecular identifier from a template-switch 5' adaptor carrying 12 random nucleotides. Each sample yielded at least 2.5 million CDR3-containing paired-end reads. First-strand cDNA synthesis was performed from all RNA using the Mint cDNA synthesis kit, with priming by a TRBC-specific oligonucleotide. All cDNA was treated with uracil-DNA glycosylase and then went through a first 18-cycle PCR with the universal primers M1SS and BC2_uni_R. The authors' analysis ran thus. For normalization, 1 million high-quality reads were randomly selected from each sample, with every read carrying a distinct molecular identifier. Instead of being binned into consensus sequences, reads that shared molecular identifiers were thrown out. MiTCR, set to a Q25 quality threshold and the strictest error-elimination algorithm, was used for CDR3 identification, clonotype clustering and error correction. A nonparametric unseen species model using Euler transformation provided a lower-bound estimate of total TCR beta diversity. TCRdb trimmed the raw reads at Q25, called clones with MiXCR and kept productive beta chains. Entries that share a CDR3 protein sequence are merged under the most common genes and DNA. The V and J calls follow TCRdb's processing rather than the paper's. The sample records 1 million or so distinct CDR3 sequences, under 30% of which are singletons. Around 0.7% of the sample is taken by the ten largest.

Systemically healthy Caucasian individuals from Russia, over 30 in total and aged about 6 to 100 years, were included as donors. Each donor gave ten milliliters of peripheral blood, collected into EDTA-treated Vacutainer tubes. Ficoll-Paque density-gradient centrifugation was used to isolate PBMCs, with at least 6.5 million per sample. Trizol reagent was used to extract total RNA from the PBMCs, yielding at least 5 micrograms per sample. The percentages of naive CD45RAhigh/CD27high T cells were determined by flow cytometry on a PBMC aliquot from every donor. This same sample was also part of a study on T cells of mothers and their children. That second publication adds: The donors were nine systemically healthy Caucasian individuals, made up of three mothers and their six children. cDNA synthesis used all of the extracted RNA, with around 1.4 ug of RNA in each 15 ul reaction. In the second PCR, the M1S primer introduced both the sample barcodes and 2-4 random nucleotides. Over 10 million TCR beta CDR3 reads came from each mother, compared with millions of reads from each child. In both related and unrelated pairs, thymic selection shapes the output of TCR recombination in a similar way, with inherited differences having only a minor effect. Normalized repertoire overlap was always slightly but never significantly higher in related than unrelated mother-child pairs. No persistent microchimeric T cell clones were detected, at a sensitivity of 80 to 100 clones per million clonotypes. Deep NGS was used in the study to compare the TCR beta repertoires of mothers and children and to look for features that separate related mother-child pairs from unrelated individuals. On average, the children were about 10 +/- 4 years old, while the mothers were 40 +/- 4 years old. Libraries were sequenced on Illumina HiSeq 2000 with 100+100 nt paired-end reads after adapter ligation with NEBNext reagents. To prevent cross-contamination, the mother and child libraries were prepared a month apart and were sequenced in separate runs. Each donor had between roughly 450,000 and 2,100,000 distinct TCR beta clonotypes identified. Naive TCR beta clonotypes were estimated from low-frequency clonotypes matched to each donor's FACS-determined naive share, without sorting.

The rearranged segments are TRBV12-3 or TRBV12-4 and TRBJ2-1, with TRBD1 tentatively as D gene (5 bases match). The DNA end is more similar to TRBJ2-7, so the J call may be wrong. This receptor was taken from a girl aged 2 to 9 in good health. The sequenced material came from blood. Here the CDR3 is given as CASSLGQGGPYEQYF. Read as DNA, the sequence is TGTGCCAGCAGTTTGGGGCAGGGTGGTCCCTACGAGCAGTACTTC.